This record covers a single TCR beta chain. Its antigen is undetermined. These data belong to a study of early stage breast cancer tumors. For the study at large: Eight ER+/PR+/HER2- tumors were invasive ductal; a few were invasive lobular. Samples were sequenced at about 9.7-fold average coverage.

Study-wide points: Bulk DNA sequencing of unsorted cells missed chain pairing and markers. Compared with adjacent normal breast tissue, tumors showed roughly 2.5-fold greater T cell density and higher clonality.

The CDR3 is made up of 13 amino acids. Losses at the gene ends were 7 bases for V and 5 bases for J; bases not matched to a gene: 5. From germline, CDR1 is SNHLY and CDR2 FYNNEI. Generated by immunoSEQ multiplex PCR, the TCRdb table keeps only in-frame clones and is missing some. The sample lists more than 65,000 clones, around 80% occurring once. This chain connects TRBV2 to TRBJ2-5, with 9 bases lining up with TRBD2. Sequenced: blood. The clonotype originates from a person in their 40s with breast cancer. In nucleotides, the CDR3 is TGTGCCAGCATTCGCGGGAGGGCCGAGACCCAGTACTTC. It yields the protein CASIRGRAETQYF.